What follows are 10 T cell receptor beta chains derived from one specimen sequenced in a study of identical twins. Via MiXCR, TCRdb re-called the 5' RACE reads, giving one row per CDR3 protein. The table lists around 650,000 distinct CDR3 sequences, roughly 6.6% of them singletons. These data were likewise used in another study, on yellow fever vaccine responses in identical twins.

The specimen was PBMCs. Source of these receptors: a woman aged 18-29 years in good health.

There are a few counts of this clonotype. The rearrangement links TRBV29-1 to TRBJ2-3; 8 bases agree with TRBD1. J was trimmed by 4 bases and V by 2 bases; bases with no gene match: 5. The CDR3 totals 14 residues. Germline V gene lookup returns CDR1 SQVTM and CDR2 ANQGSEA. CDR3 protein: CSVEYGQGPDTQYF. The CDR3 DNA reads TGCAGCGTTGAATATGGACAGGGCCCAGATACGCAGTATTTT.

In this sample, this clonotype turned up a few times. CDR3 DNA: TGCGCCAGCAGCTCGGTAGCGGGAAGCGGGGAGCTGTTTTTT. This gives the protein CASSSVAGSGELFF. The V call is TRBV5-1, the J call TRBJ2-2, with 8 bases fitting TRBD2. V shed 3 bases and J 7 bases; nucleotides not matched to a gene: 5. Per the germline V gene, CDR1 is SGHRS and CDR2 is YFSETQ. The CDR3 contains 14 residues.

This clonotype was seen many times. The rearrangement links TRBV12-3 or TRBV12-4 to TRBJ2-5; 8 positions agree with TRBD1. The CDR3 has 14 amino acids. The J segment lost 3 bases and the V segment lost 4 bases, leaving 4 bases of the junction unmatched. This chain's CDR3 is CASSWTGQKETQYF. The CDR3 DNA reads as TGTGCCAGCAGTTGGACAGGGCAAAAAGAGACCCAGTACTTC.

The sample holds many counts of this clonotype. This chain uses TRBV5-1 with TRBJ2-1; D may be TRBD2 (6 bases). There are 15 residues in the CDR3. The V and J ends lost 4 bases and 3 bases respectively, with 14 bases between them. Germline V gene sequence: CDR1 SGHRS, CDR2 YFSETQ. Here the CDR3 reads CASSPRRDDYNEQFF. For the CDR3, the DNA is TGCGCCAGCAGCCCACGGCGGGACGACTACAATGAGCAGTTCTTC.

This clonotype showed up just a few times. The chain couples TRBV18 to TRBJ2-1, with 8 nucleotides matching TRBD1. The CDR3 loop spans 12 amino acids. V lost 3 bases and J lost 14; bases outside the gene matches: 6. In germline, CDR1 is KGHSH, CDR2 LQKENI. The CDR3 is CASSPMTGDKFF. The CDR3 nucleotides read TGTGCCAGCTCACCGATGACAGGGGATAAGTTCTTC.

The chain links TRBV2 to TRBJ2-1; no clear D. The CDR3 sequence is 16 residues long. Trimming left V 3 bases short and J 0 bases short, with 12 bases between. The germline CDR1 and CDR2 sequences are SNHLY and FYNNEI. In DNA form, the CDR3 reads TGTGCCAGCAGTGATATTCTGGGAAGCTCCTACAATGAGCAGTTCTTC. Translating it yields CASSDILGSSYNEQFF.

The chain joins TRBV7-8 to TRBJ2-7; 7 bases map to TRBD2. V was pared by 5 bases and J by 3 bases, with 7 bases of the junction left unmatched. CDR3 length: 14 amino acids. In germline, CDR1 is SGHVS, CDR2 FQNEAQ. In DNA, the CDR3 is TGTGCCAGCAGCCAAGCGGGATTGGTCTACGAGCAGTACTTC. This codes for CASSQAGLVYEQYF.

A few counts support this clonotype. The J gene is TRBJ2-1, the V gene TRBV7-9; D is unresolved. Germline V gene lookup returns CDR1 SEHNR and CDR2 FQNEAQ (reference sequence). The V gene lost 1 base and the J gene lost 4 bases, with 11 bases spanning the gap. The CDR3 consists of 15 residues. The CDR3: CASSLGMQPYNEQFF. As DNA, the CDR3 is TGTGCCAGCAGCTTAGGGATGCAGCCTTACAATGAGCAGTTCTTC.

V and J are TRBV12-3 or TRBV12-4 and TRBJ2-7, with 10 positions matching TRBD1. The V gene end was trimmed by 6 bases and the J gene end by 0 bases; junction bases not matched to a gene: 8. The CDR3 covers 16 residues. Here the CDR3 DNA reads TGTGCCAGCAGGGCAGGGGGACAGGGGCCCTCCTACGAGCAGTACTTC. Encoded protein: CASRAGGQGPSYEQYF.

The gene calls are TRBV7-9 and TRBJ1-2, with a possible D match to TRBD1 (6 bases). CDR3 size: 17 residues. Trimming took 5 bases from V and 8 from J, leaving 27 bases between them. CDR1 is SEHNR and CDR2 is FQNEAQ in the germline V gene (reference sequence). This CDR3 reads CASSIDNRRGTNSGYTF. The CDR3, as DNA: TGTGCCAGCAGCATAGATAACAGGCGGGGGACAAACTCGGGCTACACCTTC.